The entry below gives a single TCR beta chain sequence along with its context. What it binds is not known. The repertoire was sequenced with immunoSEQ multiplex PCR; TCRdb's copy has only in-frame clones and lacks some. The sample records fewer than 25,000 clones, less than 90% being singletons. Germline lookup yields CDR1 SGHNT and CDR2 YYREEE (reference sequence). The V end was cut by 3 bases, the J end by 0 bases, with 7 bases between. The CDR3 runs 14 residues. Time point indicated: 20-29 weeks after completion of therapy. The data were taken from a study of T cell therapy after organ transplantation.

The clonotype was recovered from a human patient who had received a solid organ transplant and had CMV disease. T cells may partly derive from the graft donor. The sample here was CD8+ T cells from blood, taken after autologous CMV-specific T cell therapy. The chain carries TRBV5-4 and TRBJ2-1; D perhaps matches TRBD2 (6 bases). The CDR3 nucleotides read TGTGCCAGCAGCTACGGGGGCTCCTACAATGAGCAGTTCTTC. Encoded protein: CASSYGGSYNEQFF.